Below are 5 T cell receptor beta chains sequenced from a single sample in a study of blood T cell repertoires in COVID-19. The repertoire was sequenced with immunoSEQ multiplex PCR; TCRdb's copy has only in-frame clones and lacks some. The table records some 200,000 clones, more than 70% of them present only once. The sample was peripheral blood. Receptors were obtained from a woman aged 55-75 years with acute or convalescent COVID-19.

The CDR3 DNA reads TGTGCCAGCAGCTTGGTGGGACAGGGGAATTCACCCCTCCACTTT. Translated: CASSLVGQGNSPLHF. The chain employs TRBV5-5 and TRBJ1-6; 10 bases map to TRBD1. Per germline, CDR1 SGHKS and CDR2 YYEKEE (reference sequence). The CDR3 covers 15 residues. V lost 0 bases, J lost 7 bases, and 1 base stayed unmatched.

The chain uses TRBV2 and TRBJ2-1; D is possibly TRBD1 (5 bases). CDR1 is SNHLY and CDR2 is FYNNEI in the germline V gene. The CDR3 length is 13 residues. Trimming took off 10 bases at V and 5 bases at J, with 15 bases between the two ends. Here the CDR3 DNA reads TGTGCCAACTCGCAGGGTATCCACAATGAGCAGTTCTTC. Residues: CANSQGIHNEQFF. Supplemented by reference TRBV2 and TRBJ2-1, the full variable domain reads EPEVTQTPSHQVTQMGQEVILRCVPISNHLYFYWYRQILGQKVEFLVSFYNNEISEKSEIFDDQFSVERPDGSNFTLKIRSTKLEDSAMYFCANSQGIHNEQFFGPGTRLTVL.

The V and J genes are TRBV29-1 and TRBJ2-5; D gene unclear. Looked up from germline, CDR1 is SQVTM and CDR2 is ANQGSEA. Trimming stripped 3 bases from V and 1 base from J, with 3 bases between. CDR3 length: 11 residues. DNA for the CDR3: TGCAGCGTTGACGTCCAAGAGACCCAGTACTTC. As protein: CSVDVQETQYF.

The V gene is TRBV5-1, the J gene TRBJ2-1; 9 positions agree with TRBD2. Germline CDR1 is SGHRS and CDR2 is YFSETQ. The ends lost 6 bases at V and 6 bases at J; junction bases unmatched: 13. CDR3 length: 16 residues. The CDR3 here is CASNKPSSGSRNEQFF. CDR3 sequence (DNA): TGCGCCAGCAACAAGCCGAGTAGCGGGAGTCGCAATGAGCAGTTCTTC.

The chain joins TRBV3-1 (or the pseudogene TRBV3-2) to TRBJ2-1, with a weak D call TRBD1 (6 bases). Trimming pared 4 bases from V and 0 bases from J, leaving 13 bases between. The CDR3 sequence is 16 residues long. The germline gives CDR1 LGHDT, CDR2 YNNKEL (reference sequence). CDR3 bases: TGTGCCAGCAGCCGAACCTGGGACATCTCCTACAATGAGCAGTTCTTC. Translation gives CASSRTWDISYNEQFF.